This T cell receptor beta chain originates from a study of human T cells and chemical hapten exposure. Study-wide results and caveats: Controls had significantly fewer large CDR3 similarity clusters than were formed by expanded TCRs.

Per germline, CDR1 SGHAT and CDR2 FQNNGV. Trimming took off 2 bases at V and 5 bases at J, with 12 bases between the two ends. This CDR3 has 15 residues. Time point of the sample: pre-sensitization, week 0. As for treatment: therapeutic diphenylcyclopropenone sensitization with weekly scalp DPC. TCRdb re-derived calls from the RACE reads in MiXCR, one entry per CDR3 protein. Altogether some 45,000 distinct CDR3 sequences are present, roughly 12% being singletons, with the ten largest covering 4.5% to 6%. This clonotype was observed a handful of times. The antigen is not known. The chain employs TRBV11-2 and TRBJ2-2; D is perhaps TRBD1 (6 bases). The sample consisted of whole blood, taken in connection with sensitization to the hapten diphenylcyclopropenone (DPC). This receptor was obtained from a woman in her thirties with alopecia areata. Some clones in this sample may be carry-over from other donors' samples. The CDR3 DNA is TGTGCCAGCAGCTTAACAGGGAAGATTACCGGGGAGCTGTTTTTT. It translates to CASSLTGKITGELFF. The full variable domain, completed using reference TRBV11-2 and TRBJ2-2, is EAGVAQSPRYKIIEKRQSVAFWCNPISGHATLYWYQQILGQGPKLLIQFQNNGVVDDSQLPKDRFSAERLKGVDSTLKIQPAKLEDSAVYLCASSLTGKITGELFFGEGSRLTVL.